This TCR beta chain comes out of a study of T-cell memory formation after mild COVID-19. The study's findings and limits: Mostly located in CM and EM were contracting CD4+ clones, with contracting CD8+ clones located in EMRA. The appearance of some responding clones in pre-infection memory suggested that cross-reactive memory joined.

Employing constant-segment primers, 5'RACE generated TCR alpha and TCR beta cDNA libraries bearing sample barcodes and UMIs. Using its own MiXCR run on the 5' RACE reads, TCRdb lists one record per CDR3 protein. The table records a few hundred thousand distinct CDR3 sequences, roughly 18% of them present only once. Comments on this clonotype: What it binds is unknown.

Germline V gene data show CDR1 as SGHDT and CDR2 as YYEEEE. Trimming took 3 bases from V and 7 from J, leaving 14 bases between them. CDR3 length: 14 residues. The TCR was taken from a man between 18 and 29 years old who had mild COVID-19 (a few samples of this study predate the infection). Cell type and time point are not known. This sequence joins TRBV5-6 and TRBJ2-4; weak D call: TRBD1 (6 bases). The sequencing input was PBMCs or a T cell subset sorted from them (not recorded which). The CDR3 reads CASSYPQGVNIQYF. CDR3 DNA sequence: TGTGCCAGCAGCTACCCACAGGGAGTGAACATTCAGTACTTC.